Below are 29 T cell receptor beta chains sequenced from a single sample in a study of shared clonotypes between healthy human individuals. Libraries were prepared by immunoSEQ multiplex PCR; TCRdb keeps only in-frame clonotypes and omits some of them. The sample has 2 million to 2.5 million clones; approximately 96% are singletons. Sample: naive CD4+ T cells sorted from blood. Subset in this sample: CD45RA+ positively selected. The receptors originated from a man in his late teens or twenties in good health.

The genes are TRBV30 and TRBJ2-1; D is uncertain. Germline CDR1 GTSNPN, CDR2 SVGIG (reference sequence). V was clipped by 0 bases and J by 9 bases, with 18 bases between them. CDR3 length equals 15 residues. The CDR3 loop reads CAWSVLSPGRSEQFF. CDR3 nucleotide sequence: TGTGCCTGGAGTGTACTATCGCCCGGTAGGAGTGAGCAGTTCTTC.

The CDR3 DNA reads TGTGCCAGCAGTGAATCAGAGGGGGCGAGGGAGACCCAGTACTTC. This translates into CASSESEGARETQYF. The chain uses TRBV2 and TRBJ2-5, with 7 bases aligning to TRBD1. Looked up from germline, CDR1 is SNHLY and CDR2 is FYNNEI. The junction had 8 bases not matched to a gene; V was cut back by 2 bases and J by 5 bases. This CDR3 is built from 15 residues.

The chain employs TRBV9 and TRBJ2-2, with 8 bases aligning to TRBD1. Germline CDR1 is SGDLS and CDR2 is YYNGEE. The CDR3 length is 15 residues. Unmatched junction bases numbered 2, after V lost 0 bases and J lost 4 bases. This CDR3 reads CASSVAGTGTGELFF. The CDR3 coding sequence is TGTGCCAGCAGCGTAGCTGGGACAGGCACCGGGGAGCTGTTTTTT.

Written as DNA, the CDR3 is TGTGCCAGCAGCCCCCATACGACTAGCGGTGGTGGTAAGGAGCAGTACTTC. Encoded protein: CASSPHTTSGGGKEQYF. This sequence joins TRBV7-2 and TRBJ2-7; 9 bases match TRBD2. CDR1 is SGHTA, CDR2 FQGNSA, per germline. The length of the CDR3 is 17 residues. V trimming: 5 bases; J trimming: 7 bases; junction bases outside the gene matches: 18.

The chain uses TRBV30 and TRBJ2-2; D may be TRBD2 (5 bases). Germline CDR1 GTSNPN, CDR2 SVGIG (reference sequence). V lost 3 bases and J lost 7, with 15 bases in between. This CDR3 is built from 14 residues. This CDR3 is CAWRPRRTVGELFF. The CDR3 nucleotides are TGTGCCTGGAGGCCGAGGAGGACTGTCGGGGAGCTGTTTTTT.

Points on this clone: The same CDR3 can be traced to other DNA sequences in this sample. The chain joins TRBV5-1 to TRBJ1-6, with 7 bases fitting TRBD1. Germline assignment: CDR1 SGHRS and CDR2 YFSETQ. V trimming: 4 bases; J trimming: 8 bases; junction bases outside the gene matches: 6. The CDR3 totals 14 residues. In nucleotides, the CDR3 is TGCGCCAGCAGCCTACGACAGGGTGATTCACCCCTCCACTTT. It codes for CASSLRQGDSPLHF. Combining the CDR3 with reference TRBV5-1 and TRBJ1-6 gives the whole variable domain KAGVTQTPRYLIKTRGQQVTLSCSPISGHRSVSWYQQTPGQGLQFLFEYFSETQRNKGNFPGRFSGRQFSNSRSEMNVSTLELGDSALYLCASSLRQGDSPLHFGNGTRLTVT.

The chain joins TRBV10-2 to TRBJ2-3; unclear D gene. Germline lookup yields CDR1 WSHSY and CDR2 SAAADI. Trimming took 2 bases from V and 0 from J, leaving 9 bases between them. The CDR3 has 15 amino acids. CDR3 sequence reads: CASSERALSTDTQYF. As DNA, the CDR3 is TGCGCCAGCAGTGAGAGGGCCCTTAGCACAGATACGCAGTATTTT.

The chain employs TRBV30 and TRBJ1-2; TRBD1 might be the D (5 bases). Trimming took off 3 bases at V and 1 base at J, with 15 bases between the two ends. Germline CDR1 reads GTSNPN; CDR2 reads SVGIG (reference sequence). The CDR3 runs to 15 residues. CDR3 nucleotide sequence: TGTGCCTGGAGACCCATCTGGGGGATTAACTATGGCTACACCTTC. Amino acids: CAWRPIWGINYGYTF. Based on the CDR3 plus reference TRBV30 and TRBJ1-2, the full variable domain is SQTIHQWPATLVQPVGSPLSLECTVEGTSNPNLYWYRQAAGRGLQLLFYSVGIGQISSEVPQNLSASRPQDRQFILSSKKLLLSDSGFYLCAWRPIWGINYGYTFGSGTRLTVV.

The chain combines TRBV6-6 with TRBJ2-5; 10 bases are shared with TRBD1. J was trimmed by 5 bases and V by 5 bases; bases with no gene match: 5. This CDR3 is 14 amino acids long. Germline loops: CDR1 MNHNY, CDR2 SVGAGI (reference sequence). This CDR3 reads CASSGQGVGETQYF. The CDR3 DNA is TGTGCCAGCAGTGGACAGGGGGTGGGGGAGACCCAGTACTTC.

The chain recombines TRBV6-6 with TRBJ1-2; D is uncertain. The CDR3 covers 13 residues. Germline V gives CDR1 MNHNY, CDR2 SVGAGI (reference sequence). V was trimmed by 2 bases and J by 8 bases, leaving 12 bases between them. CDR3 loop: CASSYREVIGYTF. The CDR3 nucleotides read TGTGCCAGCAGTTACCGGGAGGTGATAGGCTACACCTTC.

The chain uses TRBV5-1 and TRBJ1-5, with D perhaps TRBD1 (5 bases). Trimming stripped 7 bases from V and 7 bases from J, with 15 bases between. Germline V lookup: CDR1 SGHRS, CDR2 YFSETQ. The CDR3 has 13 residues. In nucleotides, the CDR3 is TGCGCCAGCGCGAGGGGAGTGGGGCAGCCCCAGCATTTT. Its translation: CASARGVGQPQHF.

The chain couples TRBV7-9 to TRBJ2-7; D is unresolved. The germline gives CDR1 SEHNR, CDR2 FQNEAQ (reference sequence). The V and J ends lost 4 bases and 6 bases respectively, with 13 bases between them. The CDR3 is made up of 13 amino acids. The CDR3 sequence is CASSSTSWSEQYF. The CDR3 DNA sequence: TGTGCCAGCAGCTCCACCTCCTGGAGCGAGCAGTACTTC.

The table lists this clone with a few counts. This CDR3 is also generated by other DNA sequences in the sample. The chain has TRBV10-2 and TRBJ1-1, with D possibly being TRBD1 (5 bases). This CDR3 spans 14 amino acids. Germline V CDR1 and CDR2: WSHSY, SAAADI. The V gene lost 2 bases and the J gene lost 5 bases, with 12 bases spanning the gap. As DNA, the CDR3 is TGCGCCAGCAGTGAGGACCGGGGGGGGACTGAAGCTTTCTTT. As protein: CASSEDRGGTEAFF.

The rearrangement uses TRBV5-4 and TRBJ1-1; TRBD1 matches at 7 bases. Germline loops: CDR1 SGHNT, CDR2 YYREEE (reference sequence). The CDR3 runs to 15 residues. V lost 0 bases and J lost 0; bases outside the gene matches: 2. This CDR3 reads CASSLEGALNTEAFF. The CDR3 DNA reads as TGTGCCAGCAGCTTGGAGGGGGCCCTGAACACTGAAGCTTTCTTT.

This chain joins TRBV6-1 and TRBJ1-1; no definite D call. Germline V gene data show CDR1 as MNHNS and CDR2 as SASEGT. Trimming stripped 2 bases from V and 1 base from J, with 11 bases between. The CDR3 covers 15 residues. The CDR3 DNA sequence: TGTGCCAGCAGTGAAAATGCCGCGACGAACACTGAAGCTTTCTTT. It is translated as CASSENAATNTEAFF.

The chain couples TRBV9 to TRBJ1-2; D remains unclear. CDR1 and CDR2 (germline): SGDLS, YYNGEE. CDR3 length: 14 residues. The V end lost 0 bases, the J end lost 4 bases, and 10 bases lay between the germline ends. The CDR3 sequence: CASSVGKGAYGYTF. The CDR3 DNA is TGTGCCAGCAGCGTAGGGAAGGGAGCCTATGGCTACACCTTC.

This clone was seen once. The rearrangement links TRBV7-9 to TRBJ2-7; TRBD2 aligns across 8 bases. The trim removed 4 bases at V and 0 bases at J, leaving 14 bases unmatched. The CDR3 covers 18 residues. CDR1 SEHNR and CDR2 FQNEAQ come from the germline V gene (reference sequence). This chain's CDR3 is CASSSGFGSGISSYEQYF. DNA for the CDR3: TGTGCCAGCAGCTCAGGATTCGGTAGCGGGATTAGCTCCTACGAGCAGTACTTC.

This clone was detected only once. The chain uses TRBV6-1 and TRBJ1-3, with D possibly matching TRBD1 (6 bases). This CDR3 contains 16 residues. V gave up 1 base and J gave up 5 bases, with 15 bases separating them. Germline values: CDR1 MNHNS, CDR2 SASEGT. CDR3 sequence reads: CASSEGTGIRRNTIYF. The CDR3 nucleotides read TGTGCCAGCAGTGAAGGAACAGGGATTCGCAGAAACACCATATATTTT.

The chain uses TRBV2 and TRBJ2-3; 8 bases are a match to TRBD2. V lost 3 bases, J lost 2 bases, and 7 bases stayed unmatched. CDR3 length: 16 amino acids. The germline CDR1 and CDR2 sequences are SNHLY and FYNNEI. CDR3 DNA sequence: TGTGCCAGCAGTGATTGGTTAGCGGGATTCACAGATACGCAGTATTTT. Encoded protein: CASSDWLAGFTDTQYF.

J is TRBJ2-7 and V is TRBV7-9; the match to TRBD1 covers 9 bases. The V and J ends lost 6 bases and 4 bases, in that order; junction bases with no gene match: 10. The CDR3 sequence is 15 residues long. Germline-derived CDR1 and CDR2 are SEHNR and FQNEAQ (reference sequence). For the CDR3, the DNA is TGTGCCAGCAGAAGGGCGGGACAGGGTTTATACGAGCAGTACTTC. Amino acid sequence: CASRRAGQGLYEQYF.

The chain couples TRBV10-3 to TRBJ2-7, with D possibly matching TRBD1 (6 bases). The CDR3 length is 15 residues. Germline CDR1 and CDR2: ENHRY and SYGVKD. Between the trimmed V and J ends, which lost 4 bases and 1 base, there was a span of 14 bases. CDR3 in DNA: TGTGCCATCAGTGGCCGCGACAGGCGGTCCTACGAGCAGTACTTC. It is translated as CAISGRDRRSYEQYF.

The V call is TRBV7-9, the J call TRBJ2-3; D might be TRBD2 (6 bases). Germline-derived CDR1 and CDR2 are SEHNR and FQNEAQ (reference sequence). CDR3 length: 15 residues. Trimming left V 3 bases short and J 0 bases short, with 10 bases between. This CDR3 reads CASSFSGLSTDTQYF. The CDR3, as DNA: TGTGCCAGCAGCTTCAGCGGGCTGAGCACAGATACGCAGTATTTT.

V and J are TRBV5-1 and TRBJ2-7, with TRBD2 matching over 10 bases. The V gene end was trimmed by 2 bases and the J gene end by 0 bases; junction bases not matched to a gene: 14. CDR3 length equals 19 residues. Germline loops: CDR1 SGHRS, CDR2 YFSETQ. The CDR3 DNA reads TGCGCCAGCAGCTTAAGACTAGCGGGCAATCTGCCCAGCTCCTACGAGCAGTACTTC. Translated: CASSLRLAGNLPSSYEQYF.

The chain is built from TRBV30 and TRBJ1-3, with unresolved D. With 0 bases removed from V and 3 bases from J, the gap between germline ends came to 12 bases. The CDR3 contains 15 residues. Germline assignment: CDR1 GTSNPN and CDR2 SVGIG (reference sequence). CDR3 residues: CAWSVRRSGGNTIYF. The CDR3 region has the DNA TGTGCCTGGAGTGTACGCAGGTCGGGTGGAAACACCATATATTTT.

V and J are TRBV28 and TRBJ1-5, with 7 bases identical to TRBD1. J lost 5 bases, V lost 3 bases, and 7 bases had no gene match. CDR3 length: 15 amino acids. Germline V gene sequence: CDR1 MDHEN, CDR2 SYDVKM. The CDR3 region has the DNA TGTGCCAGCAGTTTTATCAGGGGGTTGCATCAGCCCCAGCATTTT. Residues: CASSFIRGLHQPQHF.

The V gene is TRBV7-9, the J gene TRBJ2-1, with D tentatively TRBD1 (5 bases). Trimming removed 5 bases from V and 0 bases from J, with 14 bases in between. Germline V lookup: CDR1 SEHNR, CDR2 FQNEAQ (reference sequence). The CDR3 runs to 16 residues. The CDR3 DNA sequence: TGTGCCAGCAGCCGACAGACACAATTCTCCTACAATGAGCAGTTCTTC. Translated, it gives CASSRQTQFSYNEQFF.

This clone was counted between two and nine times. The rearrangement uses TRBV30 and TRBJ1-1; D remains unclear. Trimming cost V 2 bases and J 4 bases, with 8 bases left between them. The CDR3 runs to 12 residues. In germline, CDR1 is GTSNPN, CDR2 SVGIG (reference sequence). CDR3 residues: CAWSTGITEAFF. The CDR3 DNA reads TGTGCCTGGAGTACCGGAATCACTGAAGCTTTCTTT.

This clone was picked up one time. The CDR3 region has the DNA TGTGCCAGCAGCTTAGGTGAGCTAGCGGGAGGCACAGATACGCAGTATTTT. Its protein is CASSLGELAGGTDTQYF. The chain joins TRBV11-2 to TRBJ2-3; 10 nucleotides line up with TRBD2. V shed 1 base and J 1 base; nucleotides not matched to a gene: 5. CDR3 length equals 17 residues. CDR1 SGHAT and CDR2 FQNNGV come from the germline V gene.

The J gene is TRBJ1-4, the V gene TRBV2; D ambiguous. The CDR3 is made up of 14 amino acids. Trimming pared 2 bases from V and 6 bases from J, leaving 10 bases between. Germline CDR1 SNHLY, CDR2 FYNNEI. In DNA, the CDR3 is TGTGCCAGCAGTGAATATCTCATATATGAAAAACTGTTTTTT. Its translation: CASSEYLIYEKLFF. The variable domain in full, completed from reference TRBV2 and TRBJ1-4, reads EPEVTQTPSHQVTQMGQEVILRCVPISNHLYFYWYRQILGQKVEFLVSFYNNEISEKSEIFDDQFSVERPDGSNFTLKIRSTKLEDSAMYFCASSEYLIYEKLFFGSGTQLSVL.